The source of this TCR beta chain is a study of shared T cell receptors in the human thymus. This clone appeared once. The assay was immunoSEQ multiplex PCR, and TCRdb's table has in-frame clones only and misses some. The table lists about 660,000 clones, over 75% of them singletons. V was clipped by 5 bases and J by 3 bases, with 14 bases between them. The CDR3 loop spans 14 amino acids. The V gene's germline CDR1 is MNHEY and CDR2 SMNVEV (reference sequence). The sample was also linked to a second study, of human thymus T cells. That study reports: Resections removed during corrective heart surgery provided the thymus tissue used. There appeared to be biased usage of V and J genes in thymic and blood repertoires.

This sequence was found in a boy under two years old with a congenital heart defect. The material sequenced was thymocytes. The chain combines TRBV27 with TRBJ2-7, with D uncertain. DNA for the CDR3: TGTGCCAGCAGTACCTGCTCAGACTGCTACGAGCAGTACTTC. Protein product: CASSTCSDCYEQYF.